The clone carrying this TCR beta chain occurred many times. Germline V gene data show CDR1 as SGHTA and CDR2 as FQGNSA. The germline V and J ends were trimmed by 1 base and 11 bases, with 14 bases remaining between them. This CDR3 spans 13 amino acids. This sample stems from a study of Graves' ophthalmopathy and Graves' hyperthyroidism. For repertoire sequencing, the TCR beta CDR3 regions were amplified from RNA transcripts. RT-PCR in the first round used HTBI primers; a second-round multiplex PCR followed. Each CDR3 protein is one row after TCRdb ran MiXCR on the multiplex PCR reads. The sample records under 60,000 distinct CDR3 sequences, approximately 45% being singletons.

The chain couples TRBV7-2 to TRBJ1-1; D is perhaps TRBD1 (6 bases). The receptor's source is an adult woman with Graves' ophthalmopathy. What was sequenced was peripheral blood. The CDR3 loop reads CASSLEGRGEAFF. The CDR3 bases are TGTGCCAGCAGCTTAGAGGGTAGGGGGGAGGCTTTCTTT.